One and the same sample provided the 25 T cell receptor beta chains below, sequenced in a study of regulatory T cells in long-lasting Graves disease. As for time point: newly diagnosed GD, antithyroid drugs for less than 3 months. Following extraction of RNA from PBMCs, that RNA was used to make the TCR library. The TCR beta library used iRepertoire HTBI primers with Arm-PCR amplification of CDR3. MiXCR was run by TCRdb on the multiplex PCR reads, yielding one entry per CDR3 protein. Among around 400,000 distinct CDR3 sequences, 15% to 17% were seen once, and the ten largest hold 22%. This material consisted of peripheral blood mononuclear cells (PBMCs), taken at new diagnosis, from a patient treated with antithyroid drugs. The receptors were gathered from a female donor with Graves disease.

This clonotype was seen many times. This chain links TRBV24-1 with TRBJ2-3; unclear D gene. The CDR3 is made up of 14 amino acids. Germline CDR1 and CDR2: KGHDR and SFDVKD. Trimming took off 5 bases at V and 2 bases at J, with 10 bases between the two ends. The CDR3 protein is CATSAAELTDTQYF. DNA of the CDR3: TGTGCCACCAGTGCGGCGGAGCTCACAGATACGCAGTATTTT.

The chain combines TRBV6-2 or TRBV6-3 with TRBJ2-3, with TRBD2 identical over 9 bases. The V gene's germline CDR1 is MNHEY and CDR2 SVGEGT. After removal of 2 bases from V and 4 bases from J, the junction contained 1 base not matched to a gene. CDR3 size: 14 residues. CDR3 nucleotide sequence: TGTGCCAGCAGTTACGGCGGGAGGGCAGATACGCAGTATTTT. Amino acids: CASSYGGRADTQYF.

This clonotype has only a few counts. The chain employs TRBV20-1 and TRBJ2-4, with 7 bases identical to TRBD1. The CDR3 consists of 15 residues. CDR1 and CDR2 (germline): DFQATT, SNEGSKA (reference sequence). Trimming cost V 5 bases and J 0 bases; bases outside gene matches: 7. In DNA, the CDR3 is TGCAGTGCTCAGGGGGAAACCCTAGCCAAAAACATTCAGTACTTC. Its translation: CSAQGETLAKNIQYF.

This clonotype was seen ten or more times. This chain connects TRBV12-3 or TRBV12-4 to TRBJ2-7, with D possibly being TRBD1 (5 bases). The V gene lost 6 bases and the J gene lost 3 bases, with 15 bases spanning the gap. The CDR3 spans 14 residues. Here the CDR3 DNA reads TGTGCCAGCAGCGATGCAGGGATCTACTACGAGCAGTACTTC. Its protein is CASSDAGIYYEQYF.

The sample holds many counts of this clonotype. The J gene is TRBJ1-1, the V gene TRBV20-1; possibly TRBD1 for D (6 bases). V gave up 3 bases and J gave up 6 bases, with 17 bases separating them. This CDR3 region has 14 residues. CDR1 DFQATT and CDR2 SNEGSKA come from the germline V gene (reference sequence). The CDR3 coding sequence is TGCAGTGCTAGTTTGGGGCAGGGGATCGCTGAAGCTTTCTTT. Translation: CSASLGQGIAEAFF.

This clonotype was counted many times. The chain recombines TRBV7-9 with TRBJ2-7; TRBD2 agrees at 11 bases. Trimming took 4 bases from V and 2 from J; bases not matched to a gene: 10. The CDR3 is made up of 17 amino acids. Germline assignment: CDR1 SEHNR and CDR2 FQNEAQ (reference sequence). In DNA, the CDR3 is TGTGCCAGCAGCTCGACACGGACTAGCGGGTCCGCCTACGAGCAGTACTTC. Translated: CASSSTRTSGSAYEQYF.

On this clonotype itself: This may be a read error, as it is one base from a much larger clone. CDR3 amino acids: CASSYSRLRGDSYNEQFF. Written as DNA, the CDR3 is TGTGCCAGCAGTTACTCGAGATTGCGGGGGGACTCCTACAATGAGCAGTTCTTC. This chain links TRBV6-5 with TRBJ2-1; 8 bases map to TRBD2. This CDR3 comprises 18 residues. V dropped 0 bases and J dropped 0; count of bases not matched to a gene: 7. Germline loops: CDR1 MNHEY, CDR2 SVGAGI.

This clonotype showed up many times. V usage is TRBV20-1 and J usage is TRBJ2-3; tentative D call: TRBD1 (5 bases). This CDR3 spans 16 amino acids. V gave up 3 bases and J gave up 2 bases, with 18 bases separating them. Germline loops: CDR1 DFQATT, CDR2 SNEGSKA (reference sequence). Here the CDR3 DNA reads TGCAGTGCTAGGGGGTCGGGCGGCGGACACACAGATACGCAGTATTTT. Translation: CSARGSGGGHTDTQYF.

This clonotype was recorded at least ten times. The CDR3 DNA reads TGTGCCAGCAGCGCCTCTAGCGGGGGGGCCATGCAGTTCTTC. This gives the protein CASSASSGGAMQFF. This chain uses TRBV9 with TRBJ2-1, with 12 bases that match TRBD2. Germline CDR1 and CDR2: SGDLS and YYNGEE. The CDR3 is 14 amino acids. Germline trimming cut 3 bases from V and 12 bases from J; bases unmatched to any gene: 7.

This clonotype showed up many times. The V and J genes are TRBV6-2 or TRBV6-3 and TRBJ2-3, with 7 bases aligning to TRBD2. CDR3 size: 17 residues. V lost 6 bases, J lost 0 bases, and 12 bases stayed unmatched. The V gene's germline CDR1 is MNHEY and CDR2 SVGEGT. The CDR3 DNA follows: TGTGCCAGCAGGTCGACTAGCCGGGGACCTAGCACAGATACGCAGTATTTT. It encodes CASRSTSRGPSTDTQYF.

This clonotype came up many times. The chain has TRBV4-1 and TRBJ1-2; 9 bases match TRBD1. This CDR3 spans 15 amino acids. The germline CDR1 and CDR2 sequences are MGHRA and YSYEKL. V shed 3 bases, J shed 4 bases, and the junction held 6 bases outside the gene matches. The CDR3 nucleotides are TGCGCCAGCAGCCAGAGGACAGGGGACCCCTATGGCTACACCTTC. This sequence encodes CASSQRTGDPYGYTF.

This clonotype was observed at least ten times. CDR3 protein: CASKISGIQETQYF. The CDR3 nucleotides are TGTGCCAGCAAGATCTCCGGCATCCAAGAGACCCAGTACTTC. V usage is TRBV28 and J usage is TRBJ2-5; D is undetermined. The V end was cut by 7 bases, the J end by 1 base, with 13 bases between. The CDR3 is 14 residues long. The germline V gene encodes CDR1 MDHEN and CDR2 SYDVKM.

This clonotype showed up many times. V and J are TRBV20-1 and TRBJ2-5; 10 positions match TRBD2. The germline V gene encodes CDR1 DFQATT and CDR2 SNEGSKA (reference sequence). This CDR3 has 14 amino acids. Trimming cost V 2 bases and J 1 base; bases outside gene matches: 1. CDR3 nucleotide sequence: TGCAGTGCTAGATCTAGCGGGGGCCAAGAGACCCAGTACTTC. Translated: CSARSSGGQETQYF.

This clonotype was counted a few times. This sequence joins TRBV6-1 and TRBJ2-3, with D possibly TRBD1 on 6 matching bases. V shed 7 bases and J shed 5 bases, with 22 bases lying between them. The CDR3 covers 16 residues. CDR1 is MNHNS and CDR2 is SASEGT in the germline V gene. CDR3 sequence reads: CASTKGGPQIGDTQYF. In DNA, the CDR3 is TGTGCCAGCACTAAAGGGGGACCCCAAATTGGAGATACGCAGTATTTT.

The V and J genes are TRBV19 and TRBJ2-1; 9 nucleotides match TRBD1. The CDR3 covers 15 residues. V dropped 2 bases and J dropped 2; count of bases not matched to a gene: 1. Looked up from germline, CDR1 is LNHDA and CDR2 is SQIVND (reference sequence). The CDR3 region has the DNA TGTGCCAGTAGTATATGGACAGGGGCCTACAATGAGCAGTTCTTC. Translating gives CASSIWTGAYNEQFF.

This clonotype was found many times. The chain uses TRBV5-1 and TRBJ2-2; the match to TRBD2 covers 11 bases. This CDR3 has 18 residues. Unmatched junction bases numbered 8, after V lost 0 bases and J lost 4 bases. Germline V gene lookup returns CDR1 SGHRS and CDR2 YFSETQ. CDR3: CASSLALAGGWSTGELFF. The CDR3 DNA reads TGCGCCAGCAGCTTGGCGCTAGCGGGAGGTTGGAGCACCGGGGAGCTGTTTTTT.

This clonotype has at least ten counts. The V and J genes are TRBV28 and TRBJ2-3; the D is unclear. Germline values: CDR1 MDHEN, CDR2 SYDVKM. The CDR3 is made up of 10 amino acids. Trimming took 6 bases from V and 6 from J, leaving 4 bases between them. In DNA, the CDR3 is TGTGCCAGCAGCGACGATACGCAGTATTTT. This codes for CASSDDTQYF. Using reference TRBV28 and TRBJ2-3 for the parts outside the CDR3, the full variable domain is DVKVTQSSRYLVKRTGEKVFLECVQDMDHENMFWYRQDPGLGLRLIYFSYDVKMKEKGDIPEGYSVSREKKERFSLILESASTNQTSMYLCASSDDTQYFGPGTRLTVL.

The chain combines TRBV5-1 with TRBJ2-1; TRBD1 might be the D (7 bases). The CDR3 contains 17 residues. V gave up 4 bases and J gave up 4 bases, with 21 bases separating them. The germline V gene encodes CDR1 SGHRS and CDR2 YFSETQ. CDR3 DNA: TGCGCCAGCAGCCACCCAAAGGGCGGGACAGAGTACAATGAGCAGTTCTTC. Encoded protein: CASSHPKGGTEYNEQFF.

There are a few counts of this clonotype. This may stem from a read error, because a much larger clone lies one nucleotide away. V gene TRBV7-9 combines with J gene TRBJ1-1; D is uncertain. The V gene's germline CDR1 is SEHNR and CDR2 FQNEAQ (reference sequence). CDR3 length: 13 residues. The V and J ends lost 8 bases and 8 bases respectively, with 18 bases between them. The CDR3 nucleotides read TGTGCCAGCGGACCCCACGGGTCGGGGGAAGCTTTCTTT. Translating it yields CASGPHGSGEAFF.

CDR3 amino acids: CASSLIPGLATDTQYF. The CDR3, as DNA: TGTGCCAGCAGCTTAATCCCGGGACTTGCCACAGATACGCAGTATTTT. The chain recombines TRBV7-3 with TRBJ2-3, with a tentative D call TRBD2 (6 bases). This CDR3 spans 16 amino acids. V was trimmed by 1 base and J by 2 bases, leaving 13 bases between them. CDR1 is SGHTA, CDR2 FQGTGA, per germline.

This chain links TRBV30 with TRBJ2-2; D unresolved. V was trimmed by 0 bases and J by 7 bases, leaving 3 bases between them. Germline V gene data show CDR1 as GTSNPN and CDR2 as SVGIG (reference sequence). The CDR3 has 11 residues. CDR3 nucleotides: TGTGCCTGGAGTGTAGGCGGGGAGCTGTTTTTT. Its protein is CAWSVGGELFF.

As DNA, the CDR3 is TGTGCCAGCAGCCTCCTTGGGTCCGGCTATGGTAGTGAAGCTTTCTTT. It encodes CASSLLGSGYGSEAFF. The chain recombines TRBV7-2 with TRBJ1-1; D remains ambiguous. Trimming shortened V by 5 bases and J by 7 bases, and 23 bases separated the two germline ends. This CDR3 has 16 residues. Germline CDR1 is SGHTA and CDR2 is FQGNSA.

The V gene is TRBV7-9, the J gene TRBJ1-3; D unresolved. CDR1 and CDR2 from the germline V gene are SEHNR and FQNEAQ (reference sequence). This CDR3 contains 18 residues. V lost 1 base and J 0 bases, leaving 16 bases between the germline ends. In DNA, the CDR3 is TGTGCCAGCAGCTTAGATCAAGGTTACGTAGTCTCTGGAAACACCATATATTTT. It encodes CASSLDQGYVVSGNTIYF.

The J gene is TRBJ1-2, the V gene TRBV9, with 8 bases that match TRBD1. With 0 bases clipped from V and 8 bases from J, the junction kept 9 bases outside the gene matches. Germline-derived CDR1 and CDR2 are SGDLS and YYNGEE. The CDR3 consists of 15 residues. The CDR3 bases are TGTGCCAGCAGCGTAGAGGACAGGGCATCTATGGGCTACACCTTC. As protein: CASSVEDRASMGYTF.

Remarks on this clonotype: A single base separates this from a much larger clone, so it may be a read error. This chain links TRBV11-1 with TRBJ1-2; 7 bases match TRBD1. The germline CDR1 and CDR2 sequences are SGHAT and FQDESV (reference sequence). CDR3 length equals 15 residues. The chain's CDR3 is CVSSPWTGGVNGYTF. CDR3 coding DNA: TGTGTCAGCAGCCCGTGGACAGGAGGGGTAAATGGCTACACCTTC.